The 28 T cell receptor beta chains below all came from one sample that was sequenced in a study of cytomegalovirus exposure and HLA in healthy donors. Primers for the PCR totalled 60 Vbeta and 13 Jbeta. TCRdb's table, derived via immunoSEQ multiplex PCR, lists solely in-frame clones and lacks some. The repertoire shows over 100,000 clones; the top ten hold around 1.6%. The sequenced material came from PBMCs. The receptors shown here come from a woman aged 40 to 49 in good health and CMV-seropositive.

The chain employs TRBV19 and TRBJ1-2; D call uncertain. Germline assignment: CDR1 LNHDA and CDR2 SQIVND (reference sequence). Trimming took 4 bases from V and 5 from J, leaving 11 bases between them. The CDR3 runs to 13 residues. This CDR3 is CASSTGRLYGYTF. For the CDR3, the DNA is TGTGCCAGTAGTACCGGGAGACTTTATGGCTACACCTTC.

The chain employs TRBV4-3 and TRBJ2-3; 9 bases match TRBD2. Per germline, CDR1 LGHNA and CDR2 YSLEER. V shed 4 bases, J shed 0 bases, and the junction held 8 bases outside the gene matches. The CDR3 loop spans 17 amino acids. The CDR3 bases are TGCGCCAGCAGCCTTTCACTAGCGGGCGCTAGCACAGATACGCAGTATTTT. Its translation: CASSLSLAGASTDTQYF.

The CDR3 DNA is TGTGCCAGCGCCCGGGACACATATCAGCCCCAGCATTTT. This gives the protein CASARDTYQPQHF. This chain joins TRBV11-2 and TRBJ1-5; D perhaps matches TRBD1 (6 bases). Germline V CDR1 and CDR2: SGHAT, FQNNGV. Deletions cut 8 bases from V and 5 bases from J, with 13 bases between. The CDR3 covers 13 residues.

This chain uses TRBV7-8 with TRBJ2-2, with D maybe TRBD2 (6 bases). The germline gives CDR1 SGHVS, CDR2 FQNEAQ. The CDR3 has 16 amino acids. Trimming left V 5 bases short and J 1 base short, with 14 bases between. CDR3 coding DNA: TGTGCCAGCAGCCCATCGGGACTTTTGAACACCGGGGAGCTGTTTTTT. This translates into CASSPSGLLNTGELFF.

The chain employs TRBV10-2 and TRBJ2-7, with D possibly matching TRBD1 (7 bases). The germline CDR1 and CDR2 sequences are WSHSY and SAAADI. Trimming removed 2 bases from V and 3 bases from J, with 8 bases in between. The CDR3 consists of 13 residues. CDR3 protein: CASSEQGGYEQYF. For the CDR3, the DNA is TGCGCCAGCAGTGAGCAGGGGGGCTACGAGCAGTACTTC.

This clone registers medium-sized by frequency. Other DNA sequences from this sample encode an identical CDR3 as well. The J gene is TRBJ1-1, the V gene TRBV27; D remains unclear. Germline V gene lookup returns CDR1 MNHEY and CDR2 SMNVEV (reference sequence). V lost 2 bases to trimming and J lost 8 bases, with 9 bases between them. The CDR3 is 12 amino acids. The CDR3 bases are TGTGCCAGCAGTTTAGGAGGGAGGGAAGCTTTCTTT. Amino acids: CASSLGGREAFF.

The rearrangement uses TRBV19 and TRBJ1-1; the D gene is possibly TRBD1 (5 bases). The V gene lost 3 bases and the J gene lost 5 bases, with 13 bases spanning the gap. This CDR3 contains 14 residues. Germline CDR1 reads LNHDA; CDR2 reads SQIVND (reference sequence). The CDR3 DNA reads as TGTGCCAGTAGTATTCGGGGGGAAGGGACTGAAGCTTTCTTT. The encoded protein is CASSIRGEGTEAFF.

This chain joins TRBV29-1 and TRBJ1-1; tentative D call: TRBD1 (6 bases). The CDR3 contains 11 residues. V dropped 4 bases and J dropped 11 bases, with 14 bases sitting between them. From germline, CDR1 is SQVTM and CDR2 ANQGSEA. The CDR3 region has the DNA TGCAGCGTTGGGGAGACAGGTTCGGCTTTCTTT. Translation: CSVGETGSAFF.

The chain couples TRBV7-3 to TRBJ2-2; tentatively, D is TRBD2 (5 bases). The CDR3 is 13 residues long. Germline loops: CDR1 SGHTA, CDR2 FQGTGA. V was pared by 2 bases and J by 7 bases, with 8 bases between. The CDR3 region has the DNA TGTGCCAGCAGCTTACGGGCGGGCGGGGAGCTGTTTTTT. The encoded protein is CASSLRAGGELFF. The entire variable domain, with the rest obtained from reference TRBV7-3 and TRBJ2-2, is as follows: GAGVSQTPSNKVTEKGKYVELRCDPISGHTALYWYRQSLGQGPEFLIYFQGTGAADDSGLPNDRFFAVRPEGSVSTLKIQRTERGDSAVYLCASSLRAGGELFFGEGSRLTVL.

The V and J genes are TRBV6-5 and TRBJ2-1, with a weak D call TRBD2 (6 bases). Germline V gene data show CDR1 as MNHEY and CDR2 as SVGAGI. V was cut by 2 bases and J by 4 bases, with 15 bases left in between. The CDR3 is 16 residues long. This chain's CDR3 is CASSYNLREAYNEQFF. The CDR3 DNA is TGTGCCAGCAGTTACAATTTGAGGGAGGCTTACAATGAGCAGTTCTTC.

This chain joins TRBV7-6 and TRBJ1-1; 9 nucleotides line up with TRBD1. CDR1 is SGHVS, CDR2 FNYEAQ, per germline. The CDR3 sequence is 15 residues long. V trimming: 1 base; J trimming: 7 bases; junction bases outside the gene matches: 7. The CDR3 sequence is CASSLGGTGQGEAFF. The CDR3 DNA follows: TGTGCCAGCAGCTTAGGTGGGACAGGGCAGGGTGAAGCTTTCTTT. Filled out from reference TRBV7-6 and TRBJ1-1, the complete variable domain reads GAGVSQSPRYKVTKRGQDVALRCDPISGHVSLYWYRQALGQGPEFLTYFNYEAQQDKSGLPNDRFSAERPEGSISTLTIQRTEQRDSAMYRCASSLGGTGQGEAFFGQGTRLTVV.

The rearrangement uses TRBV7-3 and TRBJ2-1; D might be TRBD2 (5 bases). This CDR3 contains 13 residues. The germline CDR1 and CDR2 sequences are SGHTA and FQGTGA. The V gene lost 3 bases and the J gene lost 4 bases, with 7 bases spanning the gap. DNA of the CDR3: TGTGCCAGCAGCTTTGGAGGTTACAATGAGCAGTTCTTC. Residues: CASSFGGYNEQFF.

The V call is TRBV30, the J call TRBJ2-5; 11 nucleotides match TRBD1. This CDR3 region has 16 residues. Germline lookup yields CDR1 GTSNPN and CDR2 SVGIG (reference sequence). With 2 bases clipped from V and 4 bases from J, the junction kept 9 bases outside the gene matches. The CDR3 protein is CAWSPGQGAVGETQYF. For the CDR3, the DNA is TGTGCCTGGAGTCCCGGACAGGGGGCTGTCGGAGAGACCCAGTACTTC.

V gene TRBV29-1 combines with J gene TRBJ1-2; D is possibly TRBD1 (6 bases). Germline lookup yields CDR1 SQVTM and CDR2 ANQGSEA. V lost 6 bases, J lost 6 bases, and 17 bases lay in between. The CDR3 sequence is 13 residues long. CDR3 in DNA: TGCAGCGTACACCCGGGGGGGCGGGATGGCTACACCTTC. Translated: CSVHPGGRDGYTF.

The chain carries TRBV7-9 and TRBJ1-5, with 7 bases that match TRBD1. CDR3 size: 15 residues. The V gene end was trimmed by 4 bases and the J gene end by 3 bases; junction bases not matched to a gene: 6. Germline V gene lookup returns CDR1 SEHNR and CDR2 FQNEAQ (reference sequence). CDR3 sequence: CASSSTGDLNQPQHF. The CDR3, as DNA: TGTGCCAGCAGCTCCACAGGGGACCTCAATCAGCCCCAGCATTTT.

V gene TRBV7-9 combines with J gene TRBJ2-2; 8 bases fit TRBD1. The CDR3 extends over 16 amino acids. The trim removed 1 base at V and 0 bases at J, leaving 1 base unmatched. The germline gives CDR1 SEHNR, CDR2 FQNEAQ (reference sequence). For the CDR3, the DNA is TGTGCCAGCAGCTTAGGGACAGGGCCGAACACCGGGGAGCTGTTTTTT. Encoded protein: CASSLGTGPNTGELFF.

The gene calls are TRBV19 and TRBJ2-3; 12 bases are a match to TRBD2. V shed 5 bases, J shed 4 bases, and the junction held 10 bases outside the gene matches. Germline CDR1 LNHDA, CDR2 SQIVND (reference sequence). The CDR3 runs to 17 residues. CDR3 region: CASSPERLAGASDTQYF. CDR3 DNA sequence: TGTGCCAGTAGTCCCGAAAGACTAGCGGGAGCTTCAGATACGCAGTATTTT.

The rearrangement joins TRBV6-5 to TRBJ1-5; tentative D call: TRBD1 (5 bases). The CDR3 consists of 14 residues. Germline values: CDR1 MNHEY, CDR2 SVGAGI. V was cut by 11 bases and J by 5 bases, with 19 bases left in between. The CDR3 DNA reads TGTGCCCCCCGCCGCGGGGGGTCTGATCAGCCCCAGCATTTT. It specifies CAPRRGGSDQPQHF.

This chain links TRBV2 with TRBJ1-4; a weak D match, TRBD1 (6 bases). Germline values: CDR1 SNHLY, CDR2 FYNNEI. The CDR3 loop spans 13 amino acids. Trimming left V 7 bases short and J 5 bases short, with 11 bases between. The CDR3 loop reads CASNGQPNEKLFF. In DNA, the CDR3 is TGTGCCAGCAATGGACAGCCGAATGAAAAACTGTTTTTT. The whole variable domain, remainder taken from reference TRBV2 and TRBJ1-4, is EPEVTQTPSHQVTQMGQEVILRCVPISNHLYFYWYRQILGQKVEFLVSFYNNEISEKSEIFDDQFSVERPDGSNFTLKIRSTKLEDSAMYFCASNGQPNEKLFFGSGTQLSVL.

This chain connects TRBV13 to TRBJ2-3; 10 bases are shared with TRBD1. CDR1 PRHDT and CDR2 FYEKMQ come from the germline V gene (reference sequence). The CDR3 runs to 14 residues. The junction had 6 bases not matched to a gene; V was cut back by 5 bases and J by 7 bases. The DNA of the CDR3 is TGTGCCAGCAGCCAGGGACAGGGGATCTATACGCAGTATTTT. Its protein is CASSQGQGIYTQYF.

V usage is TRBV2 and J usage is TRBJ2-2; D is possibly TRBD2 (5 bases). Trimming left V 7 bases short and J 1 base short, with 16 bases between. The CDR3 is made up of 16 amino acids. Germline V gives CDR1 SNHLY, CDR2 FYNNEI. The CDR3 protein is CASISGGQLNTGELFF. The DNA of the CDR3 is TGTGCCAGCATCTCGGGCGGGCAGCTGAACACCGGGGAGCTGTTTTTT.

CDR3 sequence (DNA): TGTGCCAGCAGCTACACCTCCCCAGGGGCCGGGGAGCTGTTTTTT. Its protein is CASSYTSPGAGELFF. The chain employs TRBV7-2 and TRBJ2-2, with a weak D call TRBD1 (6 bases). This CDR3 comprises 15 residues. Germline CDR1 reads SGHTA; CDR2 reads FQGNSA. The V and J ends lost 4 bases and 6 bases respectively, with 15 bases between them.

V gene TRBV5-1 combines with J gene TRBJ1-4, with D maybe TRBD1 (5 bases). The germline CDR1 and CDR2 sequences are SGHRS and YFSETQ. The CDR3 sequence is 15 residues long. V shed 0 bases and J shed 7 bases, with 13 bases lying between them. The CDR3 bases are TGCGCCAGCAGCTTGGCCGGCAGGGCCAGTGAAAAACTGTTTTTT. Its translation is CASSLAGRASEKLFF.

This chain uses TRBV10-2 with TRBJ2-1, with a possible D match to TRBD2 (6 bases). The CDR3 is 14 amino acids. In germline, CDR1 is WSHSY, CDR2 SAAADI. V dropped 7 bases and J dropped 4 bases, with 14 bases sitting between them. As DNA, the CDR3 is TGCGCCAGCACCCTTGGGGGGAATTACAATGAGCAGTTCTTC. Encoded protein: CASTLGGNYNEQFF.

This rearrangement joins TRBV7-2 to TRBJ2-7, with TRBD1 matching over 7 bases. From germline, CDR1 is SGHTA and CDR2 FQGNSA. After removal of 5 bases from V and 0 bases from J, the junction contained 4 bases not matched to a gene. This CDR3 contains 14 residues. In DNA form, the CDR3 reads TGTGCCAGCAGCCCAGGGACAGTCTCCTACGAGCAGTACTTC. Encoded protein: CASSPGTVSYEQYF.

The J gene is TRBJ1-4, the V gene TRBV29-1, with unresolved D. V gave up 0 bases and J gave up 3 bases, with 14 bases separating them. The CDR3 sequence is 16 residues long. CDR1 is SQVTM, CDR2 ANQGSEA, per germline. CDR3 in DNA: TGCAGCGTTGAAGATCCAGAGGGTGTGGCTAATGAAAAACTGTTTTTT. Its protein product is CSVEDPEGVANEKLFF.

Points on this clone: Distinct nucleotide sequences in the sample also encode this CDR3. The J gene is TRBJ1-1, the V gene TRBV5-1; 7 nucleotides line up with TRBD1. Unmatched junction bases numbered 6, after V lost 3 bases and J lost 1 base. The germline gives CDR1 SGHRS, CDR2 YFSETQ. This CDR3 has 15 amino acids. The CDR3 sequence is CASSSGGQSNTEAFF. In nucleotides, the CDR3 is TGCGCCAGCAGCTCAGGGGGACAGTCGAACACTGAAGCTTTCTTT.

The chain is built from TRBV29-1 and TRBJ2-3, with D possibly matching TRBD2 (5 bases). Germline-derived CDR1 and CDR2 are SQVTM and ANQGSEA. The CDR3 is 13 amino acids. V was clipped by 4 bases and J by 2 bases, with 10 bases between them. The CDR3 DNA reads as TGCAGCGTTGGGACTGACGCCACAGATACGCAGTATTTT. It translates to CSVGTDATDTQYF.